This T cell receptor (beta chain) was recovered during a study of long-term antiretroviral therapy in people with HIV. Findings and caveats of the study: Collection of the blood took place between about 2004 and 2018. The ART regimens in use then may have been less effective than current ones.

Details on this clone: As yet, its antigen is unknown.

Germline CDR1 and CDR2: ENHRY and SYGVKD. CDR3 length: 14 amino acids. With 7 bases clipped from V and 2 bases from J, the junction kept 7 bases outside the gene matches. A minimum of one pre-ART and two post-ART PBMC samples existed for each donor. Roughly 1-10 million cryopreserved PBMC were held in samples before DNA extraction. Version v3.0 of the immunoSEQ assay ran at survey level. Researchers set sequencing to target 40,000-50,000 T-cell genomes per sample. Repertoires were generated with immunoSEQ multiplex PCR, while TCRdb's copy carries only in-frame clones and drops some. Of some 16,000 clones in the sample, around 80% were seen once.

Specimen: unsorted PBMCs, collected 2.1 years after starting antiretroviral therapy. This chain joins TRBV10-3 and TRBJ2-7; 8 nucleotides align to TRBD1. The TCR originated in a man aged 35 to 55 with HIV. The CDR3 DNA follows: TGTGCCATCACCCGGACAGGGTCCACCTACGAGCAGTACTTC. As protein: CAITRTGSTYEQYF.